The 31 T cell receptor beta chains reported below all come from one sample, sequenced in a study of T cell repertoires in cytomegalovirus infection. One entry per CDR3 protein results from TCRdb running MiXCR on the reads. The sample lists over 300,000 distinct CDR3 sequences, more than 8% occurring once. The sequenced sample consisted of PBMCs. The receptors stem from a human donor in good health (CMV status not recorded). Some clones in this sample may be carry-over from other donors' samples.

This clonotype was seen more than once but under ten times. V usage is TRBV20-1 and J usage is TRBJ1-2; 8 nucleotides agree with TRBD1. From germline, CDR1 is DFQATT and CDR2 SNEGSKA (reference sequence). V was clipped by 6 bases and J by 3 bases; unmatched bases: 12. CDR3 length: 15 residues. The CDR3 here is CSARDRLVLDYGYTF. The DNA of the CDR3 is TGCAGTGCGAGGGACAGGCTGGTACTGGACTATGGCTACACCTTC.

This clonotype appeared a few times. The J gene is TRBJ2-3, the V gene TRBV25-1, with 8 positions matching TRBD1. The CDR3 is 15 amino acids. The trim removed 4 bases at V and 2 bases at J, leaving 5 bases unmatched. The germline gives CDR1 MGHDK, CDR2 SYGVNS. The CDR3 protein is CASSGGQANTDTQYF. In DNA, the CDR3 is TGTGCCAGCAGTGGGGGACAGGCTAACACAGATACGCAGTATTTT.

This clonotype was counted at least ten times. V usage is TRBV6-2 or TRBV6-3 and J usage is TRBJ1-5; D remains unclear. Germline V CDR1 and CDR2: MNHEY, SVGEGT. V shed 8 bases and J shed 0 bases, with 14 bases lying between them. This CDR3 region has 15 residues. CDR3 bases: TGTGCCAGCGGAGCCTCGACGGATAGCAATCAGCCCCAGCATTTT. Its protein is CASGASTDSNQPQHF.

This chain links TRBV5-5 with TRBJ2-1; D possibly corresponds to TRBD1 (6 bases). The germline V gene encodes CDR1 SGHKS and CDR2 YYEKEE (reference sequence). V lost 6 bases to trimming and J lost 3 bases, with 16 bases between them. The length of the CDR3 is 15 residues. The CDR3 reads CASNPPPQGYNEQFF. As DNA, the CDR3 is TGTGCCAGCAACCCCCCCCCACAGGGCTACAATGAGCAGTTCTTC.

This clonotype has ten or more counts. The J gene is TRBJ2-3, the V gene TRBV7-2; 8 nucleotides line up with TRBD2. Trimming cost V 1 base and J 0 bases; bases outside gene matches: 3. Germline CDR1 reads SGHTA; CDR2 reads FQGNSA. The CDR3 length is 16 residues. CDR3 bases: TGTGCCAGCAGCTTAGTGGCTAGCGGGAGCACAGATACGCAGTATTTT. This sequence encodes CASSLVASGSTDTQYF.

This clonotype was detected many times. This chain connects TRBV7-6 to TRBJ1-5; 9 bases match TRBD1. Per the germline V gene, CDR1 is SGHVS and CDR2 is FNYEAQ. Trimming at V came to 5 bases and at J to 1 base, leaving 6 bases not matched to a gene. The length of the CDR3 is 16 residues. Here the CDR3 DNA reads TGTGCCAGCAGCGGCGGGACAGGGAGGAGCAATCAGCCCCAGCATTTT. Translation gives CASSGGTGRSNQPQHF. Variable domain in full (rest from reference TRBV7-6 and TRBJ1-5): GAGVSQSPRYKVTKRGQDVALRCDPISGHVSLYWYRQALGQGPEFLTYFNYEAQQDKSGLPNDRFSAERPEGSISTLTIQRTEQRDSAMYRCASSGGTGRSNQPQHFGDGTRLSIL.

This clonotype has ten or more counts. The chain recombines TRBV6-2 or TRBV6-3 with TRBJ1-1; D is possibly TRBD1 (6 bases). The germline V gene encodes CDR1 MNHEY and CDR2 SVGEGT. The ends were cut back, 5 bases at V and 3 bases at J, with 16 bases in the middle. The CDR3 loop spans 15 amino acids. The CDR3 here is CASSPGQNLDTEAFF. DNA for the CDR3: TGTGCCAGCAGTCCCGGACAGAACTTGGACACTGAAGCTTTCTTT.

This clonotype was counted a few times. V gene TRBV6-5 combines with J gene TRBJ2-1; possible D gene TRBD2, 6 bases. V gave up 6 bases and J gave up 7 bases, with 19 bases separating them. CDR1 and CDR2 (germline): MNHEY, SVGAGI. The CDR3 has 15 residues. The DNA of the CDR3 is TGTGCCAGCAGGTTAGCGGCCAACCCGGGGAATGAGCAGTTCTTC. Protein sequence: CASRLAANPGNEQFF.

This clonotype was detected many times. The rearrangement uses TRBV28 and TRBJ2-3, with TRBD2 as a possible D gene (6 bases). The CDR3 contains 15 residues. CDR1 is MDHEN, CDR2 SYDVKM, per germline. Trimming shortened V by 5 bases and J by 2 bases, and 14 bases separated the two germline ends. CDR3 sequence: CASSRGGSTTDTQYF. CDR3 nucleotides: TGTGCCAGCAGTAGGGGAGGCAGCACCACAGATACGCAGTATTTT.

The genes are TRBV12-3 or TRBV12-4 and TRBJ2-1; the D is unclear. CDR3 size: 15 residues. V lost 4 bases and J 9 bases, leaving 19 bases between the germline ends. As DNA, the CDR3 is TGTGCCAGCAGTTCTCCCCCGGCAGGTCGGGTTGAGCAGTTCTTC. Its translation is CASSSPPAGRVEQFF.

In this sample, this clonotype turned up a few times. The rearrangement joins TRBV6-2 or TRBV6-3 to TRBJ1-1, with 7 bases fitting TRBD1. V trimming: 8 bases; J trimming: 0 bases; junction bases outside the gene matches: 6. The CDR3 contains 14 residues. CDR1 is MNHEY and CDR2 is SVGEGT in the germline V gene. The CDR3 DNA reads TGTGCCAGCGGGACAGTCCCCGTGAACACTGAAGCTTTCTTT. Its translation: CASGTVPVNTEAFF.

The genes are TRBV28 and TRBJ2-3, with 10 nucleotides matching TRBD2. Germline V CDR1 and CDR2: MDHEN, SYDVKM. The J segment lost 4 bases and the V segment lost 3 bases, leaving 7 bases of the junction unmatched. The CDR3 extends over 16 amino acids. The chain's CDR3 is CASSFQRGGSADTQYF. The CDR3 DNA reads TGTGCCAGCAGTTTTCAGCGGGGGGGCAGCGCAGATACGCAGTATTTT.

This clonotype was found many times. This chain connects TRBV19 to TRBJ2-6, with D perhaps matching TRBD1 (5 bases). V lost 6 bases and J 1 base, leaving 16 bases between the germline ends. CDR1 is LNHDA, CDR2 SQIVND, per germline (reference sequence). The CDR3 has 17 amino acids. The CDR3 here is CASSFLTGLSGANVLTF. In DNA form, the CDR3 reads TGTGCCAGTAGCTTCCTTACAGGATTATCTGGGGCCAACGTCCTGACTTTC.

The CDR3 sequence: CSVPKTGEQVDGYTF. DNA of the CDR3: TGCAGCGTTCCTAAAACAGGGGAACAGGTCGATGGCTACACCTTC. The J gene is TRBJ1-2, the V gene TRBV29-1, with TRBD1 identical over 7 bases. The CDR3 has 15 residues. Germline V gene sequence: CDR1 SQVTM, CDR2 ANQGSEA. The trim removed 5 bases at V and 6 bases at J, leaving 15 bases unmatched.

This clonotype was counted only a few times. V is TRBV6-6 and J is TRBJ1-6; a weak D match, TRBD1 (6 bases). Germline-derived CDR1 and CDR2 are MNHNY and SVGAGI (reference sequence). This CDR3 is built from 15 residues. Deletions cut 6 bases from V and 10 bases from J, with 19 bases between. CDR3 nucleotides: TGTGCCAGCAGGGACCCTCAGGGGATACGGTCACCCCTCCACTTT. It is translated as CASRDPQGIRSPLHF.

The table lists this clonotype with many counts. The chain couples TRBV28 to TRBJ1-2; 8 bases align to TRBD1. This CDR3 is built from 15 residues. Looked up from germline, CDR1 is MDHEN and CDR2 is SYDVKM. J lost 7 bases, V lost 1 base, and 8 bases had no gene match. The CDR3 nucleotides are TGTGCCAGCAGTTTATATAGTCAGGGGGCGCGTGGCTACACCTTC. Translated: CASSLYSQGARGYTF.

This clonotype was observed a few times. This chain links TRBV7-6 with TRBJ1-4; tentative D call: TRBD1 (6 bases). Germline CDR1 SGHVS, CDR2 FNYEAQ. V was clipped by 5 bases and J by 5 bases, with 15 bases between them. This CDR3 contains 15 residues. The CDR3 region is CASSPTGPRNEKLFF. As DNA, the CDR3 is TGTGCCAGCAGCCCAACAGGGCCCAGGAATGAAAAACTGTTTTTT.

This clonotype was recorded a few times. The CDR3 bases are TGTGCCAGCGGGGATAACAGCAATCAGCCCCAGCATTTT. This sequence encodes CASGDNSNQPQHF. The rearrangement joins TRBV12-3 or TRBV12-4 to TRBJ1-5, with D hard to call. The ends were cut back, 8 bases at V and 1 base at J, with 9 bases in the middle. The CDR3 is 13 residues long.

This clonotype was recorded many times. This chain joins TRBV10-3 and TRBJ1-5, with D perhaps TRBD1 (6 bases). V was cut by 7 bases and J by 5 bases, with 9 bases left in between. The CDR3 consists of 12 residues. In germline, CDR1 is ENHRY, CDR2 SYGVKD. CDR3 nucleotides: TGTGCCATCAAGGGGGATGATCAGCCCCAGCATTTT. Its translation is CAIKGDDQPQHF.

V gene TRBV7-9 combines with J gene TRBJ2-3, with D unresolved. The CDR3 sequence is 15 residues long. Germline V gives CDR1 SEHNR, CDR2 FQNEAQ (reference sequence). V lost 3 bases to trimming and J lost 1 base, with 11 bases between them. The CDR3: CASSLGSRGTDTQYF. Here the CDR3 DNA reads TGTGCCAGCAGCTTGGGCTCCAGAGGCACAGATACGCAGTATTTT.

This clonotype was found many times. This chain uses TRBV5-4 with TRBJ2-7; perhaps TRBD2 as D (6 bases). The V gene's germline CDR1 is SGHNT and CDR2 YYREEE (reference sequence). V was shortened by 1 base and J by 6 bases, with 14 bases between the two germline ends. This CDR3 is 14 amino acids long. The CDR3 spells CASSLRMGGGEQYF. CDR3 sequence (DNA): TGTGCCAGCAGCTTGCGTATGGGGGGTGGCGAGCAGTACTTC.

This clonotype was recorded at least ten times. V usage is TRBV12-3 or TRBV12-4 and J usage is TRBJ1-6; D is uncertain. V was trimmed by 6 bases and J by 0 bases, leaving 3 bases between them. The CDR3 extends over 13 amino acids. The CDR3 loop reads CASRGSYNSPLHF. The CDR3 DNA is TGTGCCAGCAGGGGCTCCTATAATTCACCCCTCCACTTT.

V gene TRBV7-6 combines with J gene TRBJ1-2, with D perhaps matching TRBD1 (6 bases). CDR3 length: 16 amino acids. The germline V and J ends were trimmed by 5 bases and 7 bases, with 23 bases remaining between them. CDR1 is SGHVS, CDR2 FNYEAQ, per germline. The CDR3 nucleotides read TGTGCCAGCAGCCCCACGCGGACAGTCCCCCTGGGTGGCTACACCTTC. It encodes CASSPTRTVPLGGYTF.

This clonotype was observed many times. The chain couples TRBV7-2 to TRBJ2-7; TRBD1 might be the D (6 bases). The germline V gene has CDR1 SGHTA and CDR2 FQGNSA. The CDR3 is made up of 13 amino acids. The germline V and J ends were trimmed by 1 base and 5 bases, with 9 bases remaining between them. The CDR3, as DNA: TGTGCCAGCAGCTTAGTTGGGACACACGAGCAGTACTTC. Its translation: CASSLVGTHEQYF.

Here the CDR3 reads CASRRDSSSYNEQFF. In nucleotides, the CDR3 is TGCGCCAGCAGGCGGGACAGTAGCTCCTACAATGAGCAGTTCTTC. The chain carries TRBV5-1 and TRBJ2-1; D possibly corresponds to TRBD1 (7 bases). The V end was cut by 5 bases, the J end by 0 bases, with 12 bases between. The CDR3 runs 15 residues. Germline V lookup: CDR1 SGHRS, CDR2 YFSETQ.

In regard to this clonotype: The junction and the germline gene differ at one end; a read error may be behind it. The rearrangement links TRBV12-3 or TRBV12-4 to TRBJ2-1; 7 bases are a match to TRBD2. The CDR3 consists of 15 residues. The CDR3 is CASSLLALSHNEQFF. The DNA of the CDR3 is TGTGCCAGCAGCTTACTAGCGCTCTCCCACAATGAGCAGTTCTTC.

This clonotype was seen repeatedly, ten times or more. The chain joins TRBV28 to TRBJ2-2, with 9 bases lining up with TRBD1. CDR1 and CDR2 from the germline V gene are MDHEN and SYDVKM. The CDR3 has 16 residues. The junction had 10 bases not matched to a gene; V was cut back by 5 bases and J by 6 bases. CDR3 residues: CASSAYGTGFAGELFF. In nucleotides, the CDR3 is TGTGCCAGCAGTGCCTACGGGACAGGGTTCGCCGGGGAGCTGTTTTTT.

In its sample, this clonotype was seen a few times. The chain links TRBV20-1 to TRBJ2-4; 7 bases match TRBD1. Germline values: CDR1 DFQATT, CDR2 SNEGSKA (reference sequence). CDR3 length: 14 residues. Trimming at V came to 5 bases and at J to 7 bases, leaving 11 bases not matched to a gene. CDR3 bases: TGCAGTGCTCTACGGACAGGAAGAGGGAACATTCAGTACTTC. Its translation: CSALRTGRGNIQYF.

The table lists this clonotype with a few counts. This chain links TRBV6-2 or TRBV6-3 with TRBJ2-2; no clear D. Trimming pared 5 bases from V and 5 bases from J, leaving 9 bases between. Germline V gene data show CDR1 as MNHEY and CDR2 as SVGEGT. This CDR3 region has 13 residues. The DNA of the CDR3 is TGTGCCAGCAGTCCCGACACTACCGGGGAGCTGTTTTTT. As protein: CASSPDTTGELFF.

This clonotype showed up just a few times. The rearrangement uses TRBV9 and TRBJ2-2, with 9 positions matching TRBD2. The CDR3 is 19 residues long. Germline assignment: CDR1 SGDLS and CDR2 YYNGEE. After removal of 0 bases from V and 2 bases from J, the junction contained 11 bases not matched to a gene. CDR3 bases: TGTGCCAGCAGCGTAGGGGGTAAGGCGGGACTAGCAAACACCGGGGAGCTGTTTTTT. Translating it yields CASSVGGKAGLANTGELFF.

In its sample, this clonotype was seen a few times. J is TRBJ1-2 and V is TRBV25-1; D is undetermined. The germline CDR1 and CDR2 sequences are MGHDK and SYGVNS. The CDR3 has 12 residues. V was shortened by 2 bases and J by 0 bases, with 1 base between the two germline ends. CDR3 sequence reads: CASSEPNYGYTF. The CDR3 nucleotides read TGTGCCAGCAGTGAACCTAACTATGGCTACACCTTC.